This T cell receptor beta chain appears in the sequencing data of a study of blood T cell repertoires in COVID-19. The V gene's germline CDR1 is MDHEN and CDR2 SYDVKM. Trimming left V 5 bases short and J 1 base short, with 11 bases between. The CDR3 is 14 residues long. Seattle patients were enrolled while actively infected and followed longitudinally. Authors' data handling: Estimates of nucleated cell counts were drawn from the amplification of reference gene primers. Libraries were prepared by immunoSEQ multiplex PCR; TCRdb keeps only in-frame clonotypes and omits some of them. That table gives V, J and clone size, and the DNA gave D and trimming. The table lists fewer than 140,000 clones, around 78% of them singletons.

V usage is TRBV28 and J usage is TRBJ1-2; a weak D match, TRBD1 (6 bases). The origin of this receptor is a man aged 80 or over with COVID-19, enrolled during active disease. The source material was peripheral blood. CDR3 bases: TGTGCCAGCAGTGCGGGGGGCAGTAACTATGGCTACACCTTC. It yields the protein CASSAGGSNYGYTF.